This T cell receptor (beta chain) derives from a study of technical replicates of blood from several donors. Trimming at V came to 5 bases and at J to 2 bases, leaving 2 bases not matched to a gene. From germline, CDR1 is SGHTA and CDR2 FQGTGA. The CDR3 has 14 residues. Assay: immunoSEQ multiplex PCR; the TCRdb copy retains only in-frame clones and omits some. This sample has approximately 78,000 clones, with roughly 92% found just once. The chain links TRBV7-3 to TRBJ2-3, with 9 bases matching TRBD2. The source material was T cells isolated from PBMCs. This sequence was found in a human donor in good health. The CDR3 spells CASSLAGITDTQYF. The CDR3, as DNA: TGTGCCAGCAGCCTAGCGGGAATCACAGATACGCAGTATTTT.